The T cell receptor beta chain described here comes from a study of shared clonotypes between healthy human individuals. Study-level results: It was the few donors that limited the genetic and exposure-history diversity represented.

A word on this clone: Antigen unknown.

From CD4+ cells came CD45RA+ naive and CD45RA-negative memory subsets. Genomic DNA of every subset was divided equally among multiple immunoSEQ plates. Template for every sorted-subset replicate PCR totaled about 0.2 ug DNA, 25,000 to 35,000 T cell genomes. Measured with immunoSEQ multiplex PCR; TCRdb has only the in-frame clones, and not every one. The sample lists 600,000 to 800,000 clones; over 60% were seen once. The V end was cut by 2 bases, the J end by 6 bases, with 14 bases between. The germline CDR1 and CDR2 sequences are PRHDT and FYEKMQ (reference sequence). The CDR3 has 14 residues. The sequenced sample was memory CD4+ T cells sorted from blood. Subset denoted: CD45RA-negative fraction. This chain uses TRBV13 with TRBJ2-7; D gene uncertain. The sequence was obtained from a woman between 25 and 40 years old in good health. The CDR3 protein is CASSLTKSRVEQYF. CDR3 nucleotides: TGTGCCAGCAGCTTAACGAAAAGTCGGGTCGAGCAGTACTTC.